The TCR beta chain described here comes from a study of blood T cell repertoires in COVID-19. All enrollees were roughly 18 to 100 years old and from about 25 US areas. Assay used: immunoSEQ multiplex PCR; TCRdb lists only in-frame clones, some missing. Altogether more than 150,000 clones are present, roughly 90% being singletons, with the ten largest covering around 2%. Germline loops: CDR1 SGHTA, CDR2 FQGNSA. The CDR3 sequence is 11 residues long. Trimming removed 3 bases from V and 3 bases from J, with 3 bases in between. Sequenced sample: PBMCs or T cells enriched from blood (not recorded which). The chain recombines TRBV7-2 with TRBJ2-7; no definite D call. The source is a woman aged 30 to 39 who had recovered from COVID-19. The CDR3 DNA sequence: TGTGCCAGCAGCTTTATCTACGAGCAGTACTTC. Translating it yields CASSFIYEQYF.